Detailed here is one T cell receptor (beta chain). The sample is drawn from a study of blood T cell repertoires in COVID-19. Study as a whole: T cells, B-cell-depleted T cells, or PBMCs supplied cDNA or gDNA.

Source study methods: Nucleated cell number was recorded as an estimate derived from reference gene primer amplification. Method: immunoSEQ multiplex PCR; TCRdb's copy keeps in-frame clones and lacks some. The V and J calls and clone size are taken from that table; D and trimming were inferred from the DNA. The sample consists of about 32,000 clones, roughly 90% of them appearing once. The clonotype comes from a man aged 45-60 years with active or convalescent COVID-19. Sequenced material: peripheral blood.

The CDR3 reads CASSHGTSGRGIETQYF. In DNA, the CDR3 is TGCGCCAGCAGCCACGGGACTAGCGGGAGGGGAATAGAGACCCAGTACTTC. The chain employs TRBV4-3 and TRBJ2-5, with 16 bases fitting TRBD2. CDR3 length: 17 amino acids. Germline CDR1 is LGHNA and CDR2 is YSLEER. The J segment lost 4 bases and the V segment lost 3 bases, leaving 5 bases of the junction unmatched.